Listed below are T cell receptor beta chains from one sample, sequenced in a study of metastatic and nonmetastatic thyroid tumors. TCRdb reanalyzed the PCR reads with MiXCR. The sample lists tens of thousands of clones; about 24% were seen once. The sample comprised tumor tissue. These receptors all come from a male donor with papillary thyroid cancer or a benign thyroid nodule (not recorded which). Some clones in this sample may be carry-over from other donors' samples. CDR3s include the opening cysteine and the closing phenylalanine or tryptophan. A D gene is named only where the DNA matches it firmly. Size is omitted from some rows. Given values are once, few, many or a class for expanded clones.

d_gene: TRBD2
abundance: many
v_gene: TRBV5-1
j_gene: TRBJ2-5
CDR3aa: CASSSLAGDETQYF
CDR3nt: TGCGCCAGCAGCTCTCTAGCGGGAGACGAGACCCAGTACTTC

d_gene: TRBD2
abundance: NA
v_gene: TRBV2
j_gene: TRBJ2-1
CDR3aa: CASSDVRGRAGNDPFF
CDR3nt: TGTGCCAGCAGTGATGTGCGGGGGAGGGCCGGGAATGACCCGTTCTTC

d_gene: TRBD1
abundance: NA
v_gene: TRBV4-1
j_gene: TRBJ2-7
CDR3aa: CASSQDLYRGIYEQYF
CDR3nt: TGCGCCAGCAGCCAAGATCTATACAGGGGGATCTACGAGCAGTACTTC

d_gene: NA
abundance: medium-sized
v_gene: TRBV7-9
j_gene: TRBJ1-1
CDR3aa: CASSSSQSVGTEAFF
CDR3nt: TGTGCCAGCAGCTCATCCCAGTCGGTGGGGACTGAAGCTTTCTTT

d_gene: NA
abundance: medium-sized
v_gene: TRBV20-1
j_gene: TRBJ2-7
CDR3aa: CSATSPSRGQFSYEQYF
CDR3nt: TGCAGTGCTACAAGTCCAAGCCGGGGACAATTCTCCTACGAGCAGTACTTC

d_gene: NA
abundance: NA
v_gene: TRBV5-4
j_gene: TRBJ2-3
CDR3aa: CASSLAGPMNTQYF
CDR3nt: TGTGCCAGCAGCTTGGCTGGTCCCATGAATACGCAGTATTTT

d_gene: NA
abundance: many
v_gene: TRBV7-9
j_gene: TRBJ1-2
CDR3aa: CASSLVHLSYGYTF
CDR3nt: TGTGCCAGCAGCTTAGTCCATCTTTCCTATGGCTACACCTTC

d_gene: TRBD1
abundance: many
v_gene: TRBV5-4
j_gene: TRBJ1-5
CDR3aa: CASSSLGTGGQPRHF
CDR3nt: TGTGCCAGCAGCTCGTTAGGGACAGGGGGGCAGCCCCGGCATTTT

d_gene: NA
abundance: NA
v_gene: TRBV6-1
j_gene: TRBJ1-1
CDR3aa: CARSEVAANNEAFF
CDR3nt: TGTGCCAGAAGTGAAGTCGCTGCAAACAATGAAGCTTTCTTT

d_gene: NA
abundance: many
v_gene: TRBV7-2
j_gene: TRBJ2-3
CDR3aa: CASNPLPSGSTDTQYF
CDR3nt: TGTGCCAGCAACCCACTCCCCAGCGGTAGCACAGATACGCAGTATTTT

d_gene: NA
abundance: NA
v_gene: TRBV20-1
j_gene: TRBJ2-1
CDR3aa: CCARGLAVHNEQFF
CDR3nt: TGCTGTGCTAGGGGGCTAGCGGTACACAATGAGCAGTTCTTC

d_gene: NA
abundance: many
v_gene: TRBV10-3
j_gene: TRBJ1-4
CDR3aa: CAISATTDSNEKLFF
CDR3nt: TGTGCCATCAGTGCGACGACGGATTCCAATGAAAAACTGTTTTTT

d_gene: TRBD1
abundance: many
v_gene: TRBV5-1
j_gene: TRBJ2-7
CDR3aa: CASSPFPGTADHYEQYF
CDR3nt: TGCGCCAGCAGCCCCTTTCCGGGGACAGCCGACCACTACGAGCAGTACTTC

d_gene: TRBD1
abundance: many
v_gene: TRBV6-2/TRBV6-3
j_gene: TRBJ1-4
CDR3aa: CASSPTGFNEKLFF
CDR3nt: TGTGCCAGCAGTCCGACAGGGTTTAATGAAAAACTGTTTTTT

d_gene: TRBD2
abundance: NA
v_gene: TRBV6-5
j_gene: TRBJ2-7
CDR3aa: CARITGLAQAYEQYF
CDR3nt: TGTGCCCGCATTACCGGACTAGCGCAAGCGTACGAGCAGTACTTC

d_gene: NA
abundance: many
v_gene: TRBV6-2/TRBV6-3
j_gene: TRBJ1-1
CDR3aa: CASSPPQNTEAFF
CDR3nt: TGTGCCAGCAGTCCGCCGCAAAACACTGAAGCTTTCTTT

d_gene: NA
abundance: many
v_gene: TRBV13
j_gene: TRBJ1-2
CDR3aa: CASSTDRSFSYTF
CDR3nt: TGTGCCAGCAGCACGGACAGATCCTTCAGCTACACCTTC

d_gene: NA
abundance: NA
v_gene: TRBV6-2/TRBV6-3
j_gene: TRBJ2-7
CDR3aa: CASSYFWTLPYEQYF
CDR3nt: TGTGCCAGCAGTTACTTCTGGACTCTTCCCTACGAGCAGTACTTC